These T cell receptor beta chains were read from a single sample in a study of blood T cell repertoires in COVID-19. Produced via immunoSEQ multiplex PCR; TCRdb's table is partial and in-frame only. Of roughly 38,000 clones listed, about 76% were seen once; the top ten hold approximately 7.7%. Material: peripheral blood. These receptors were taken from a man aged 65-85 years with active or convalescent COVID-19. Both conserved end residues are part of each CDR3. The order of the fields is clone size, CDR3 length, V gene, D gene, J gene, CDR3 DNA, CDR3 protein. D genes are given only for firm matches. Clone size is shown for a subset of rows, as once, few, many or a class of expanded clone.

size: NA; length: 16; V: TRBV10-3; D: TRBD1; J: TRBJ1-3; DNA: TGTGCCATCACCCCGGGACAGGGGGCCGCTGGAAACACCATATATTTT; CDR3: CAITPGQGAAGNTIYF
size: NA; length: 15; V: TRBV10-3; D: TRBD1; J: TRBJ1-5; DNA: TGTGCCATCAGTCCAGACAGGGGTGGCAATCAGCCCCAGCATTTT; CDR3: CAISPDRGGNQPQHF
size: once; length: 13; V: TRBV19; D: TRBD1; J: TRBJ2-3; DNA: TGTGCCACCGAGGGGGCTAGAAGTGATACGCAGTATTTT; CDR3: CATEGARSDTQYF
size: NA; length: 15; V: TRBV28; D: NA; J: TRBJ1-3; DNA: TGTGCCAGCACCTTCGGACATAGCTCTGGAAACACCATATATTTT; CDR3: CASTFGHSSGNTIYF
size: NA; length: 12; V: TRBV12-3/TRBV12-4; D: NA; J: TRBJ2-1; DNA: TGTGCCAGCAGTTTATTTCGGAATGAGCAGTTCTTC; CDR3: CASSLFRNEQFF
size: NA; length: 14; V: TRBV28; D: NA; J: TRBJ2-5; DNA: TGTGCCAGCAGTTGGGCCGGGGTCCAAGAGACCCAGTACTTC; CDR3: CASSWAGVQETQYF
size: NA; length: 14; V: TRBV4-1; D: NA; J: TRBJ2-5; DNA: TGCGCCAGCAGCCAAGAGTTTTTCCCGGAGACCCAGTACTTC; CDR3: CASSQEFFPETQYF
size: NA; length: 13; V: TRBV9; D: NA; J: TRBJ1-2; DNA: TGTGCCAGCAGCGTAACGCCAGGGGAAGGCTACACCTTC; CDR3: CASSVTPGEGYTF
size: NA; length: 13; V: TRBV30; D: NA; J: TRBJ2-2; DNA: TGTGCCTGGAGTGTACGGGGATCCGGGGAGCTGTTTTTT; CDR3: CAWSVRGSGELFF
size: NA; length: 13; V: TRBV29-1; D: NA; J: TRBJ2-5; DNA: TGCAGCGTCTGGGTCGCGGGGATGGAGACCCAGTACTTC; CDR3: CSVWVAGMETQYF
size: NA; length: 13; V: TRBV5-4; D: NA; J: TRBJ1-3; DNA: TGTGCCAGCAGCGAGGGACAAGGAAACACCATATATTTT; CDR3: CASSEGQGNTIYF
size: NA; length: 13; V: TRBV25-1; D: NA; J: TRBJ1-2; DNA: TGTGCCAGCAACCCAGGGGAGGGGTATGGCTACACCTTC; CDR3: CASNPGEGYGYTF
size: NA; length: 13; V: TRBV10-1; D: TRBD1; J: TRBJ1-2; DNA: TGCGCCAGCAGTGAAGGGACAGGGGTCGGCTACACCTTC; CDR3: CASSEGTGVGYTF
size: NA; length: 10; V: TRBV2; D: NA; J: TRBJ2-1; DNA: TGTGCCAGCATCCAGGATGAGCAGTTCTTC; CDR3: CASIQDEQFF
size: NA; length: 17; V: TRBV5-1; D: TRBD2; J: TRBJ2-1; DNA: TGCGCCAGCAGCTTGGTAGCGGGGGTCCAAACCTACAATGAGCAGTTCTTC; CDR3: CASSLVAGVQTYNEQFF
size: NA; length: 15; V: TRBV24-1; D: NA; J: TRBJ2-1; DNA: TGTGCCACCAGTCAAAACGGGTTCTCCTACAATGAGCAGTTCTTC; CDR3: CATSQNGFSYNEQFF
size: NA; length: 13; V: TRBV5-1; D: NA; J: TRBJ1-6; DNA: TGCGCCAGCAGCGAGACAGGAACTTCACCCCTCCACTTT; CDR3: CASSETGTSPLHF
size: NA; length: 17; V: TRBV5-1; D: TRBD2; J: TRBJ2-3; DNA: TGCGCCAGCAGCTTGGATCTGCTAGCGGGGGGTGGAGATACGCAGTATTTT; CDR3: CASSLDLLAGGGDTQYF
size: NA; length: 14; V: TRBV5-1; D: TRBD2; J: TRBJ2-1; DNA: TGCGCCAGCAGCTTGGAACTAGCGGGGGGGCACCAGTTCTTC; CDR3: CASSLELAGGHQFF
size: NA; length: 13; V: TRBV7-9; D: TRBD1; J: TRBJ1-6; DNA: TGTGCCAGCAGCCGACAGGGTGATTCACCCCTCCACTTT; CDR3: CASSRQGDSPLHF
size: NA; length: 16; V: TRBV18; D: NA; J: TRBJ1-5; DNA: TGTGCCAGCTCAACGGGAACAGGGCTTAGCAATCAGCCCCAGCATTTT; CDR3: CASSTGTGLSNQPQHF
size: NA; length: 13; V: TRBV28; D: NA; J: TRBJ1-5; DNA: TGTGCCAGCAGGGGGGCCTCCAATCAGCCCCAGCATTTT; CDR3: CASRGASNQPQHF
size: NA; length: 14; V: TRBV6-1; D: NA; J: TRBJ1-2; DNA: TGTGCCAGCAGTGAAACCCCGGGGGACTATGGCTACACCTTC; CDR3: CASSETPGDYGYTF
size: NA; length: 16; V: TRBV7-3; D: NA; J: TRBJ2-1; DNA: TGTGCCAGCAGCTTAGCCCCCTCGAGCCGTTACAATGAGCAGTTCTTC; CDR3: CASSLAPSSRYNEQFF
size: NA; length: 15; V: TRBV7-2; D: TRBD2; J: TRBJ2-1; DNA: TGTGCCAGCAGCCCGCGGGAGCGGGGGGACAATGAGCAGTTCTTC; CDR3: CASSPRERGDNEQFF
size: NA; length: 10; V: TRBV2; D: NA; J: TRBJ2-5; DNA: TGTGCCAGCCTTCAAGAGACCCAGTACTTC; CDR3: CASLQETQYF
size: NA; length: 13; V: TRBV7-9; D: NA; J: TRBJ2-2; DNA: TGTGCCAGCAGCTTTGGGGGCGGCGGGGAGCTGTTTTTT; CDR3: CASSFGGGGELFF
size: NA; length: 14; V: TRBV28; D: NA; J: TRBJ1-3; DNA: TGTGCCAGCACCCTGGGCAGAGATGGAAACACCATATATTTT; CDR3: CASTLGRDGNTIYF
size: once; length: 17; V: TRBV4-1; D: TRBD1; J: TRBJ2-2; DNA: TGCGCCAGCAGCCGAGCCTTCGATGGGACAGCAACCGGGGAGCTGTTTTTT; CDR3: CASSRAFDGTATGELFF
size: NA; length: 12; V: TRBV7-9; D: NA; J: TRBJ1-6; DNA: TGTGCCAGCAGCTACCTAAATTCACCCCTCCACTTT; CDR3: CASSYLNSPLHF
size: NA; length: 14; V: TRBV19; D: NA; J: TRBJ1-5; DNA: TGTGCCAGTAGTATAAGGGGTCGGGATCAGCCCCAGCATTTT; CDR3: CASSIRGRDQPQHF
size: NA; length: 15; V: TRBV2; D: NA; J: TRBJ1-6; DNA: TGTGCCAGCAGGGACACCCCTCTTCATAATTCACCCCTCCACTTT; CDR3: CASRDTPLHNSPLHF
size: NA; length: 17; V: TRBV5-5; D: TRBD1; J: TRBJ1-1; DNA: TGTGCCAGCAGCCCGGGACAGGGGGCTATCTGGAACACTGAAGCTTTCTTT; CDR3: CASSPGQGAIWNTEAFF
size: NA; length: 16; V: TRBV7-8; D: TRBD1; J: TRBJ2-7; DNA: TGTGCCAGCAGCCCCGATCGGGACAGGGTGCGGTACGAGCAGTACTTC; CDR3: CASSPDRDRVRYEQYF
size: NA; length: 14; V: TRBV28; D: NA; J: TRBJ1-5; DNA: TGTGCCAGCAGTCAAGGACAGTTTGACCAGCCCCAGCATTTT; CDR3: CASSQGQFDQPQHF
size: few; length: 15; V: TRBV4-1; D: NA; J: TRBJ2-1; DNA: TGCGCCAGCAGCCACGAGACTGGTACCTACAATGAGCAGTTCTTC; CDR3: CASSHETGTYNEQFF
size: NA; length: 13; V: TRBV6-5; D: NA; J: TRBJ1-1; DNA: TGTGCCAGCAGTCAGGGTTTTGACACTGAAGCTTTCTTT; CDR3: CASSQGFDTEAFF
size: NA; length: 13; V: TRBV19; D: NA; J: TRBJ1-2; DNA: TGTGCCAGTAGTATCGACGGACACGCGAGGTACACCTTC; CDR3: CASSIDGHARYTF
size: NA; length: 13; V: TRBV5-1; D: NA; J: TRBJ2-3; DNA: TGCGCCAGCAGCATACGGGGGAGGGATACGCAGTATTTT; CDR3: CASSIRGRDTQYF
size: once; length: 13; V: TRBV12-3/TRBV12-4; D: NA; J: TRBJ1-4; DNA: TGTGCCAGCGCTCTGTCCGGGAGTGAAAAACTGTTTTTT; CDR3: CASALSGSEKLFF
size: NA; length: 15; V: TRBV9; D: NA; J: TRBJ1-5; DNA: TGTGCCAGCAGCCCTGACGGGTATAGCAATCAGCCCCAGCATTTT; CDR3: CASSPDGYSNQPQHF
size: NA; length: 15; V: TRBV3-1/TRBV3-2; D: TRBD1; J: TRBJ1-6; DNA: TGTGCCAGCAGCAAACAGGGGATCCATAATTCACCCCTCCACTTT; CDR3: CASSKQGIHNSPLHF
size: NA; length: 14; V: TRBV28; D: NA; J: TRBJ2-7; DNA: TGTGCCAGCAGTTTTGTAGGACAGCAATACGAGCAGTACTTC; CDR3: CASSFVGQQYEQYF
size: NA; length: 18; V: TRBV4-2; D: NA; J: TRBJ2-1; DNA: TGTGCCAGCAGCCAAGAGAGTCTTGGGCTTACAGGGATGTGGGATCAGTTCTTC; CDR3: CASSQESLGLTGMWDQFF
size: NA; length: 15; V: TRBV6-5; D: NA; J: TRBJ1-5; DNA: TGTGCCAGCAGCCTGCAGGGGATGGCCAATCAGCCCCAGCATTTT; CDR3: CASSLQGMANQPQHF